The entry that follows covers one TCR beta chain sequence. Antigen specificity is unknown. The V gene lost 5 bases and the J gene lost 0 bases, with 19 bases spanning the gap. This CDR3 region has 17 residues. Per the germline V gene, CDR1 is MDHEN and CDR2 is SYDVKM. These data originate in a study of shared clonotypes between healthy human individuals. Assay: immunoSEQ multiplex PCR; the TCRdb copy retains only in-frame clones and omits some. The profile covers about 2.1 million clones, with about 94% appearing a single time and around 1.7% taken by the ten largest. Points from the study as a whole: It was anticipated that sequencing depth would influence how many clonotypes donors shared. Clonotypes which were not shared had lower generation probabilities than clonotypes that all four donors shared.

Naivety among CD8 cells was defined by CD45RO negativity and positive CCR7 selection, thereby excluding terminally differentiated effector memory CD45RA+ cells. The clonotype was recovered from a man younger than 30 in good health. Some clones in this sample may be carry-over from other donors' samples. V and J are TRBV28 and TRBJ2-5; TRBD1 might be the D (5 bases). Sequencing input: naive CD8+ T cells from PBMCs. CDR3 in amino acids: CASSPPLQESYQETQYF. CDR3 nucleotides: TGTGCCAGCAGTCCTCCCCTACAGGAGTCTTACCAAGAGACCCAGTACTTC. The entire variable domain, with the rest obtained from reference TRBV28 and TRBJ2-5, is as follows: DVKVTQSSRYLVKRTGEKVFLECVQDMDHENMFWYRQDPGLGLRLIYFSYDVKMKEKGDIPEGYSVSREKKERFSLILESASTNQTSMYLCASSPPLQESYQETQYFGPGTRLLVL.